The 22 T cell receptor beta chains below all came from one sample that was sequenced in a study of control samples from healthy donors and cancer patients. Generated by immunoSEQ multiplex PCR, the TCRdb table keeps only in-frame clones and is missing some. The sample includes over 85,000 clones, approximately 90% seen only once; the top ten take 3.5% to 4%. Sequenced sample: PBMCs. The receptors stem from a woman in her sixties with lung cancer.

This clone was seen once. The chain recombines TRBV4-3 with TRBJ2-7; 11 bases align to TRBD2. Germline CDR1 LGHNA, CDR2 YSLEER. The CDR3 length is 18 residues. Trimming removed 0 bases from V and 0 bases from J; junction bases left unmatched: 7. The CDR3: CASSQELVAGGSSYEQYF. For the CDR3, the DNA is TGCGCCAGCAGCCAAGAATTGGTAGCGGGGGGGAGCTCCTACGAGCAGTACTTC.

The chain combines TRBV5-1 with TRBJ1-1, with D possibly TRBD1 on 5 matching bases. V lost 0 bases, J lost 3 bases, and 9 bases lay in between. Germline values: CDR1 SGHRS, CDR2 YFSETQ. The CDR3 extends over 14 amino acids. The CDR3 here is CASSLAGSDTEAFF. DNA for the CDR3: TGCGCCAGCAGCTTGGCAGGGTCGGACACTGAAGCTTTCTTT.

The rearrangement links TRBV5-1 to TRBJ2-2, with D possibly matching TRBD1 (6 bases). CDR3 length: 14 amino acids. Looked up from germline, CDR1 is SGHRS and CDR2 is YFSETQ. Trimming removed 2 bases at V and 5 bases at J, with 10 bases between. CDR3 in DNA: TGCGCCAGCAGCTTACAGGGTGAGACCGGGGAGCTGTTTTTT. As protein: CASSLQGETGELFF.

The rearrangement joins TRBV5-8 to TRBJ1-3; no definite D call. The CDR3 consists of 13 residues. Germline V lookup: CDR1 SGHTS, CDR2 YDEGEE. V gave up 1 base and J gave up 8 bases, with 10 bases separating them. The CDR3 protein is CASSLLEGHTIYF. CDR3 DNA sequence: TGTGCCAGCAGCTTGCTCGAGGGTCACACCATATATTTT. Based on the CDR3 plus reference TRBV5-8 and TRBJ1-3, the full variable domain is EAGVTQSPTHLIKTRGQQATLRCSPISGHTSVYWYQQALGLGLQFLLWYDEGEERNRGNFPPRFSGRQFPNYSSELNVNALELEDSALYLCASSLLEGHTIYFGEGSWLTVV.

The chain joins TRBV6-5 to TRBJ2-5; TRBD1 matches at 10 bases. CDR1 and CDR2 (germline): MNHEY, SVGAGI. This CDR3 has 14 residues. Trimming removed 7 bases from V and 5 bases from J; junction bases left unmatched: 7. The CDR3 coding sequence is TGTGCCAGCAAGGGGACAGGGGAATCGGAGACCCAGTACTTC. Its protein is CASKGTGESETQYF.

This clone was seen only a few times. The chain joins TRBV29-1 to TRBJ1-2; TRBD1 matches 8 bases. Germline V gene data show CDR1 as SQVTM and CDR2 as ANQGSEA. The CDR3 consists of 13 residues. V lost 4 bases to trimming and J lost 4 bases; unmatched junction nucleotides: 5. This CDR3 reads CSVAWTGSYGYTF. Written as DNA, the CDR3 is TGCAGCGTTGCCTGGACAGGGTCCTATGGCTACACCTTC.

The V and J genes are TRBV18 and TRBJ1-2; 7 nucleotides agree with TRBD1. Trimming cost V 3 bases and J 6 bases; bases outside gene matches: 4. CDR1 and CDR2 (germline): KGHSH, LQKENI. This CDR3 spans 13 amino acids. CDR3 in DNA: TGTGCCAGCTCACCGGGACAGATCGATGGCTACACCTTC. Translation gives CASSPGQIDGYTF.

J is TRBJ2-7 and V is TRBV6-5; 9 bases match TRBD2. Germline V lookup: CDR1 MNHEY, CDR2 SVGAGI. This CDR3 is 15 amino acids long. The trim removed 2 bases at V and 5 bases at J, leaving 7 bases unmatched. DNA for the CDR3: TGTGCCAGCAGTTACGCTAGCGGGATTTCCCACGAGCAGTACTTC. It codes for CASSYASGISHEQYF.

The chain carries TRBV10-1 and TRBJ2-1; a weak D match, TRBD1 (6 bases). In germline, CDR1 is WNHNN, CDR2 SYGVQD (reference sequence). CDR3 length equals 9 residues. Trimming shortened V by 6 bases and J by 16 bases, and 10 bases separated the two germline ends. The DNA for the CDR3 is TGCGCCAGCAGGGACAGTTGTTTCTTC. This translates into CASRDSCFF.

The V gene is TRBV7-8, the J gene TRBJ1-2; possible D gene TRBD1, 5 bases. Germline V CDR1 and CDR2: SGHVS, FQNEAQ. This CDR3 contains 16 residues. Between the trimmed V and J ends, which lost 5 bases and 4 bases, there was a span of 20 bases. The CDR3 loop reads CASSPEGGARIYGYTF. CDR3 DNA: TGTGCCAGCAGCCCGGAAGGAGGGGCGAGGATCTATGGCTACACCTTC.

The chain employs TRBV6-5 and TRBJ1-2; no clear D gene. CDR1 and CDR2 (germline): MNHEY, SVGAGI. The CDR3 sequence is 14 residues long. Trimming cost V 0 bases and J 0 bases, with 5 bases left between them. CDR3 region: CASSYSQANYGYTF. The CDR3 DNA reads as TGTGCCAGCAGTTACTCGCAGGCTAACTATGGCTACACCTTC.

The CDR3 DNA follows: TGTGCCAGTAGTTTCCCCCAGGGTGCTGGAAACACCATATATTTT. This translates into CASSFPQGAGNTIYF. The chain uses TRBV19 and TRBJ1-3; a possible D gene is TRBD1 (5 bases). V lost 5 bases and J lost 2, with 13 bases in between. This CDR3 region has 15 residues. Germline V lookup: CDR1 LNHDA, CDR2 SQIVND (reference sequence). The variable domain in full, with the rest retrieved from reference TRBV19 and TRBJ1-3, is DGGITQSPKYLFRKEGQNVTLSCEQNLNHDAMYWYRQDPGQGLRLIYYSQIVNDFQKGDIAEGYSVSREKKESFPLTVTSAQKNPTAFYLCASSFPQGAGNTIYFGEGSWLTVV.

This clone has just a few counts. The chain couples TRBV11-2 to TRBJ1-2, with TRBD1 matching 8 bases. V lost 0 bases and J lost 4; bases outside the gene matches: 1. Germline-derived CDR1 and CDR2 are SGHAT and FQNNGV. The CDR3 runs 14 residues. CDR3 region: CASSLEDRVYGYTF. The CDR3 nucleotides read TGTGCCAGCAGCTTAGAGGACAGGGTCTATGGCTACACCTTC.

This chain uses TRBV12-5 with TRBJ2-1; perhaps TRBD2 as D (5 bases). The V end lost 5 bases, the J end lost 5 bases, and 13 bases lay between the germline ends. Germline V gene lookup returns CDR1 LGHNT and CDR2 FRNRAP. The CDR3 spans 14 residues. CDR3 sequence: CASGQYRGNNEQFF. In DNA, the CDR3 is TGTGCTAGTGGTCAATACCGGGGTAACAATGAGCAGTTCTTC.

The chain uses TRBV3-1 (or the pseudogene TRBV3-2) and TRBJ2-7; D not certain. This CDR3 is built from 14 residues. Trimming removed 0 bases at V and 6 bases at J, with 12 bases between. CDR1 LGHDT and CDR2 YNNKEL come from the germline V gene (reference sequence). The CDR3 is CASSQDPLRGEQYF. DNA for the CDR3: TGTGCCAGCAGCCAAGATCCGTTAAGAGGCGAGCAGTACTTC.

The V call is TRBV10-3, the J call TRBJ2-1, with D possibly TRBD2 on 7 matching bases. The CDR3 spans 17 residues. Germline loops: CDR1 ENHRY, CDR2 SYGVKD. With 2 bases removed from V and 6 bases from J, the gap between germline ends came to 20 bases. CDR3 region: CAISELGGGIMGNEQFF. The CDR3 coding sequence is TGTGCCATCAGTGAGCTGGGGGGGGGCATAATGGGCAATGAGCAGTTCTTC.

This chain links TRBV7-3 with TRBJ2-3; 9 bases map to TRBD2. CDR3 length equals 15 residues. V gave up 1 base and J gave up 5 bases; unmatched junction bases: 4. CDR1 SGHTA and CDR2 FQGTGA come from the germline V gene. The CDR3, as DNA: TGTGCCAGCAGCTTAATGGCGGGGGGGCGAGATACGCAGTATTTT. It specifies CASSLMAGGRDTQYF.

V is TRBV5-5 and J is TRBJ1-2; TRBD1 agrees at 12 bases. The CDR3 totals 17 residues. J was trimmed by 7 bases and V by 3 bases; bases with no gene match: 13. Germline assignment: CDR1 SGHKS and CDR2 YYEKEE (reference sequence). CDR3 sequence reads: CASSYTGTGGEVAGYTF. In nucleotides, the CDR3 is TGTGCCAGCAGCTATACAGGGACAGGGGGCGAGGTTGCTGGCTACACCTTC. The full variable domain, in which reference TRBV5-5 and TRBJ1-2 provide the parts outside the CDR3, is DAGVTQSPTHLIKTRGQQVTLRCSPISGHKSVSWYQQVLGQGPQFIFQYYEKEERGRGNFPDRFSARQFPNYSSELNVNALLLGDSALYLCASSYTGTGGEVAGYTFGSGTRLTVV.

For the CDR3, the DNA is TGCGCCAGCAGCTTGGCGGCCAGTCGAACTAATGAAAAACTGTTTTTT. Protein product: CASSLAASRTNEKLFF. The genes are TRBV5-1 and TRBJ1-4; D is undetermined. Trimming left V 0 bases short and J 1 base short, with 10 bases between. The CDR3 runs to 16 residues. Germline assignment: CDR1 SGHRS and CDR2 YFSETQ.

This clone was detected once. The chain joins TRBV5-4 to TRBJ2-5; 16 nucleotides line up with TRBD2. CDR1 is SGHNT, CDR2 YYREEE, per germline (reference sequence). V dropped 4 bases and J dropped 4; count of bases not matched to a gene: 7. The CDR3 has 17 residues. The CDR3 nucleotides read TGTGCCAGCAGCCCCGGGACTAGCGGGGGGGGGATAGAGACCCAGTACTTC. Translating it yields CASSPGTSGGGIETQYF.

This clone appeared many times. V gene TRBV4-1 combines with J gene TRBJ1-1, with 8 positions matching TRBD1. CDR3 length: 17 residues. Germline V CDR1 and CDR2: MGHRA, YSYEKL. V dropped 4 bases and J dropped 4; count of bases not matched to a gene: 14. CDR3 region: CASSLPTPRGLGTEAFF. As DNA, the CDR3 is TGCGCCAGCAGCCTCCCCACCCCCAGGGGGCTTGGCACTGAAGCTTTCTTT.

This chain uses TRBV7-2 with TRBJ1-1; D possibly corresponds to TRBD1 (6 bases). Looked up from germline, CDR1 is SGHTA and CDR2 is FQGNSA. V dropped 5 bases and J dropped 0 bases, with 10 bases sitting between them. The CDR3 is 14 residues long. CDR3 sequence (DNA): TGTGCCAGCAGCAACAGGGCTATGAACACTGAAGCTTTCTTT. This gives the protein CASSNRAMNTEAFF.